The T cell receptor beta chain under discussion was sequenced for a study of T cells after yellow fever vaccination (dated by TCRdb to about 2019). With regard to the full study: Libraries from fractions with low cell numbers were prepared with the SMART-Seq v4 Ultra Low Input RNA kit. Blood was drawn at multiple timepoints before and after primary and secondary immunization, with bulk PBMC replicates and cell subsets isolated. To follow T-cell clones before and after both primary and booster YFV17D yellow fever vaccination, bulk TCR alpha and beta repertoires underwent longitudinal sequencing. The cohort comprised two healthy male donors, one aged 18 to 30 and one aged 30 to 40 years. Paper-wide results and their limitations: Only two donors were included in the study, so the extent to which the findings can be generalized is limited. FACS-sorted repertoires could contain abundant contaminating clonotypes from the bulk population, so computational filtering was required. A small fraction of clonotypes showed up in both the CD4 and CD8 compartments, probably as a result of convergent recombination. After the booster, most of the clones that had expanded following primary vaccination were detected again (almost 98% of CD4 and 80% to 90% of CD8), which suggests that memory was broadly maintained. Compared with the primary T-cell response, the secondary T-cell response was faster but weaker, reaching its peak on day 5 rather than on day 15.

The sample's treatment or condition label is to be understood as: live attenuated yellow fever vaccine strain. At every blood-draw timepoint, two biological replicates of bulk PBMCs were collected. PBMCs were isolated from peripheral blood using a standard Ficoll-Paque protocol. RNA was extracted with TriZol from bulk PBMCs, CD4 and CD8 fractions, and dextramer-positive and dextramer-negative fractions. The germline V end is reduced by 2 bases and the J end by 6 bases; junction bases left unmatched: 3. CDR1 and CDR2 are drawn from the germline V gene: ENHRY, SYGVKD. Inclusive of the bounding cysteine and phenylalanine, the CDR3 is 13 residues long. Only CDR3 DNA remains: 39 bases, in frame from the first base. On this clonotype itself: The antigen it recognizes is unknown. Base qualities are not recorded, but no much larger clone differs from it by a single base.

Synthesis of TCR cDNA relied on 5'RACE template switching, a step that introduced a universal primer site along with unique molecular identifiers. Priming of cDNA synthesis was performed from both the TCR alpha and TCR beta constant segments. Library amplification used two PCR steps, and the second PCR step added sample barcodes and sequencing adapters. Sequencing of the libraries was done on either Illumina HiSeq 2500 (2x100 bp) or NovaSeq (2x150 bp). Turning to the authors' computational methods: MIGEC was used to demultiplex reads and collapse the reads into UMI consensus sequences, and MiXCR was used for V(D)J alignment. Vaccine-responding clonotypes were identified with edgeR using replicate PBMC samples, with FDR below 0.01 and a log2 fold change above 5 up to day 15 being required. CD4 or CD8 identity was assigned to each bulk clonotype according to whether the clonotype was present at higher abundance in the sequenced CD4 repertoire or the sequenced CD8 repertoire. The public reads were reanalyzed by TCRdb: fastp trimming at Q25, MiXCR alignment, in-frame beta chains only. Each entry merges the rows of one CDR3 protein and shows their most common DNA and genes. The authors' filters were not applied to this entry. The sample contains approximately 550,000 distinct CDR3 sequences, roughly 19% of them found a single time. In total, the top ten clones hold 13% to 15% of the sample.

The receptor chain draws on TRBV10-3 and TRBJ2-7, with 8 middle bases fitting TRBD2. The source of this sequence is a man aged 25 to 45 who received the YFV17D yellow fever vaccine. The source was PBMCs, collected 15 days after the yellow fever booster vaccination. The nucleotide sequence reads TGTGCCATCAGTGAGGCGAGCGGGAGCGAGCAGTACTTC. Its coded protein is CAISEASGSEQYF.